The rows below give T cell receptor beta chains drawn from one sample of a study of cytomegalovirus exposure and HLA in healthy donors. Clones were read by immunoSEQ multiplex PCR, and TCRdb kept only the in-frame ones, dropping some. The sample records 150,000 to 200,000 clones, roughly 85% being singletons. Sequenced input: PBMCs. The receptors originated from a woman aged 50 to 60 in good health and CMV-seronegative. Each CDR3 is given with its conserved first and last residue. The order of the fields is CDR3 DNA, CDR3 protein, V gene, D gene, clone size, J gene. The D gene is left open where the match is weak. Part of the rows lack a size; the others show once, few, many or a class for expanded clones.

CDR3nt: TGCGCCAGCAGCCAAGGTCAGGGCGGTCGCTCAACTAATGAAAAACTGTTTTTT
CDR3aa: CASSQGQGGRSTNEKLFF
v_gene: TRBV4-1
d_gene: .
abundance: few
j_gene: TRBJ1-4

CDR3nt: TGTGCCAGCAGTGTACAGGGACTAAATGAAAAACTGTTTTTT
CDR3aa: CASSVQGLNEKLFF
v_gene: TRBV6-1
d_gene: .
abundance: .
j_gene: TRBJ1-4

CDR3nt: TGTGCCAGCAGCAAAGGGGGAGAATATCAGCCCCAGCATTTT
CDR3aa: CASSKGGEYQPQHF
v_gene: TRBV7-9
d_gene: .
abundance: .
j_gene: TRBJ1-5

CDR3nt: TGTGCCAGCTCACTCGGGAGTTACAATGAGCAGTTCTTC
CDR3aa: CASSLGSYNEQFF
v_gene: TRBV18
d_gene: .
abundance: .
j_gene: TRBJ2-1

CDR3nt: TGTGCCAGCAGTGAGGTAGCGGGAGCGTCCAATGAGCAGTTCTTC
CDR3aa: CASSEVAGASNEQFF
v_gene: TRBV6-4
d_gene: TRBD2
abundance: .
j_gene: TRBJ2-1

CDR3nt: TGCGCCAGCAGCTTGCCCTTCAGCTCCTACGAGCAGTACTTC
CDR3aa: CASSLPFSSYEQYF
v_gene: TRBV5-1
d_gene: .
abundance: .
j_gene: TRBJ2-7

CDR3nt: TGCGCCAGCGGCGGTCAGGGGGCCTTGGCCTATGGCTACACCTTC
CDR3aa: CASGGQGALAYGYTF
v_gene: TRBV5-1
d_gene: TRBD1
abundance: few
j_gene: TRBJ1-2

CDR3nt: TGTGCCAGCAGCCAGGACTACCTCGCCGGGAATGAGCAGTTCTTC
CDR3aa: CASSQDYLAGNEQFF
v_gene: TRBV14
d_gene: .
abundance: .
j_gene: TRBJ2-1

CDR3nt: TGTGCCAGCAGCTTGCTTTCTAGCTCCTACGAGCAGTACTTC
CDR3aa: CASSLLSSSYEQYF
v_gene: TRBV5-5
d_gene: .
abundance: .
j_gene: TRBJ2-7

CDR3nt: TGTGCCAGCAGCCCTCGGACTAGCGGGATCAATGAGCAGTTCTTC
CDR3aa: CASSPRTSGINEQFF
v_gene: TRBV9
d_gene: TRBD2
abundance: .
j_gene: TRBJ2-1

CDR3nt: TGTGCCAGCAGCCAAGAGGGGACAGGGTCCAAAAACATTCAGTACTTC
CDR3aa: CASSQEGTGSKNIQYF
v_gene: TRBV14
d_gene: TRBD1
abundance: .
j_gene: TRBJ2-4

CDR3nt: TGTGCCAGCAGTATCCGGGACAGTATCCAAGAGACCCAGTACTTC
CDR3aa: CASSIRDSIQETQYF
v_gene: TRBV2
d_gene: TRBD1
abundance: .
j_gene: TRBJ2-5

CDR3nt: TGCGCCAGCAGTGGACAATCCTACGAGCAGTACTTC
CDR3aa: CASSGQSYEQYF
v_gene: TRBV10-1
d_gene: .
abundance: once
j_gene: TRBJ2-7

CDR3nt: TGTGCCAGCAGCGATGACAGGGGGCGGGGTGAAAAACTGTTTTTT
CDR3aa: CASSDDRGRGEKLFF
v_gene: TRBV7-2
d_gene: TRBD1
abundance: .
j_gene: TRBJ1-4